This TCR beta chain was documented in a study of control samples from healthy donors and cancer patients. V lost 3 bases and J lost 4, with 6 bases in between. The CDR3 has 12 residues. Here immunoSEQ multiplex PCR was the method, and the copy in TCRdb shows in-frame clones only, minus some. The sample's table shows about 190,000 clones. This receptor was taken from a woman under 40 in good health. The chain is built from TRBV12-3 or TRBV12-4 and TRBJ1-2; no clear D. The sequencing input was blood. The CDR3 protein is CASSFDIYGYTF. The CDR3 DNA reads TGTGCCAGCAGTTTCGACATCTATGGCTACACCTTC.